One and the same sample provided the 27 T cell receptor beta chains below, sequenced in a study of cytomegalovirus exposure and HLA in healthy donors. Both 60 Vbeta primers and 13 Jbeta primers went into the PCR. TCRdb's table, derived via immunoSEQ multiplex PCR, lists solely in-frame clones and lacks some. This table has about 220,000 clones, approximately 82% appearing once. Sequencing used PBMCs. All receptors derive from a man aged 18 to 29 in good health and CMV-seronegative.

Only a few counts were recorded for this clone. The chain joins TRBV19 to TRBJ2-5, with 7 positions matching TRBD1. The J call may not be correct, given that the DNA end is closer to TRBJ2-7. The length of the CDR3 is 13 residues. Germline V gives CDR1 LNHDA, CDR2 SQIVND (reference sequence). CDR3 amino acids: CASSMQGAYEQYF. In nucleotides, the CDR3 is TGTGCCAGTAGTATGCAGGGGGCCTACGAGCAGTACTTC.

The DNA for the CDR3 is TGTGCCAGCAGTTACCGGGGGAGTGGAGATACGCAGTATTTT. Translating gives CASSYRGSGDTQYF. J is TRBJ2-3 and V is TRBV6-5, with a weak D call TRBD2 (6 bases). V was pared by 2 bases and J by 5 bases, with 11 bases between. Germline values: CDR1 MNHEY, CDR2 SVGAGI. The CDR3 length is 14 residues.

This clone has a handful of counts. The chain links TRBV11-2 to TRBJ2-1; tentative D call: TRBD2 (6 bases). V was clipped by 0 bases and J by 2 bases, with 11 bases between them. Germline V gene data show CDR1 as SGHAT and CDR2 as FQNNGV. CDR3 size: 16 residues. The CDR3 DNA is TGTGCCAGCAGCTTAGAGGCTAGCGAGGCCTACAATGAGCAGTTCTTC. Residues: CASSLEASEAYNEQFF. Combining the CDR3 with reference TRBV11-2 and TRBJ2-1 gives the whole variable domain EAGVAQSPRYKIIEKRQSVAFWCNPISGHATLYWYQQILGQGPKLLIQFQNNGVVDDSQLPKDRFSAERLKGVDSTLKIQPAKLEDSAVYLCASSLEASEAYNEQFFGPGTRLTVL.

The count of this clone is one. The chain couples TRBV6-6 to TRBJ1-1; 8 bases are shared with TRBD1. Germline CDR1 is MNHNY and CDR2 is SVGAGI (reference sequence). The CDR3 has 15 residues. V shed 6 bases and J 5 bases; nucleotides not matched to a gene: 11. CDR3 amino acids: CASRYNQGAWTEAFF. As DNA, the CDR3 is TGTGCCAGCAGGTATAACCAGGGGGCTTGGACTGAAGCTTTCTTT.

This clone was seen a handful of times. The rearrangement links TRBV15 to TRBJ2-5; 10 nucleotides agree with TRBD2. Germline-derived CDR1 and CDR2 are LNHNV and YYDKDF (reference sequence). CDR3 length: 15 residues. V was pared by 5 bases and J by 5 bases, with 8 bases of the junction left unmatched. The CDR3 sequence is CATSGFLAGDETQYF. Written as DNA, the CDR3 is TGTGCCACCAGCGGTTTTCTAGCGGGAGACGAGACCCAGTACTTC.

The chain joins TRBV7-6 to TRBJ2-1; maybe TRBD1 (6 bases). V lost 6 bases, J lost 10 bases, and 10 bases lay in between. The CDR3 is made up of 11 amino acids. CDR1 and CDR2 (germline): SGHVS, FNYEAQ. CDR3 region: CASSLDREQFF. The CDR3, as DNA: TGTGCCAGCAGTTTGGACAGAGAGCAGTTCTTC.

The chain is built from TRBV14 and TRBJ2-3, with TRBD1 identical over 7 bases. The CDR3 has 16 amino acids. Per the germline V gene, CDR1 is SGHDN and CDR2 is FVKESK. The V gene end was trimmed by 4 bases and the J gene end by 5 bases; junction bases not matched to a gene: 12. CDR3 loop: CASSRGQVSFGDTQYF. In DNA, the CDR3 is TGTGCCAGCAGCCGAGGACAGGTTTCATTTGGAGATACGCAGTATTTT. Looking up the rest from reference TRBV14 and TRBJ2-3 gives the full variable domain: EAGVTQFPSHSVIEKGQTVTLRCDPISGHDNLYWYRRVMGKEIKFLLHFVKESKQDESGMPNNRFLAERTGGTYSTLKVQPAELEDSGVYFCASSRGQVSFGDTQYFGPGTRLTVL.

V is TRBV11-2 and J is TRBJ2-7, with a weak D call TRBD2 (6 bases). The CDR3 loop spans 13 amino acids. The germline CDR1 and CDR2 sequences are SGHAT and FQNNGV. Trimming removed 8 bases at V and 6 bases at J, with 17 bases between. The CDR3 region is CASAGRRGGEQYF. The CDR3 DNA reads TGTGCCAGCGCAGGCAGGAGGGGTGGCGAGCAGTACTTC.

This chain links TRBV5-4 with TRBJ1-2; perhaps TRBD1 as D (5 bases). Germline CDR1 and CDR2: SGHNT and YYREEE (reference sequence). V shed 7 bases and J shed 6 bases, with 22 bases lying between them. This CDR3 has 15 amino acids. CDR3 sequence (DNA): TGTGCCAGCCGACGTTGGGGCGCCGGTTTCGATGGCTACACCTTC. Amino acids: CASRRWGAGFDGYTF.

The J gene is TRBJ2-2, the V gene TRBV28; D possibly corresponds to TRBD2 (6 bases). From germline, CDR1 is MDHEN and CDR2 SYDVKM. The CDR3 loop spans 16 amino acids. V shed 3 bases and J shed 2 bases, with 13 bases lying between them. Here the CDR3 reads CASSFRGGANTGELFF. The CDR3 DNA follows: TGTGCCAGCAGTTTTAGGGGCGGGGCCAACACCGGGGAGCTGTTTTTT.

On this clone itself: The same CDR3 arises from other DNA sequences in this sample as well. This rearrangement joins TRBV6-5 to TRBJ2-7, with TRBD1 matching over 8 bases. V shed 2 bases and J 3 bases; nucleotides not matched to a gene: 3. The CDR3 sequence is 14 residues long. The germline gives CDR1 MNHEY, CDR2 SVGAGI. The CDR3 DNA follows: TGTGCCAGCAGTTACCGGGACAGGAACTACGAGCAGTACTTC. It encodes CASSYRDRNYEQYF.

The V and J genes are TRBV5-8 and TRBJ2-5; 11 nucleotides match TRBD1. Judging by the DNA end, TRBJ2-7 fits better; the J call may be wrong. The germline V gene encodes CDR1 SGHTS and CDR2 YDEGEE. This CDR3 region has 16 residues. CDR3 coding DNA: TGTGCCAGCAGCTTGCGGGGGGGACAGGGGGGAAACGAGCAGTACTTC. Amino acids: CASSLRGGQGGNEQYF.

This chain connects TRBV19 to TRBJ2-7, with D hard to call. The V gene lost 3 bases and the J gene lost 3 bases, with 9 bases spanning the gap. CDR3 length equals 13 residues. CDR1 is LNHDA and CDR2 is SQIVND in the germline V gene (reference sequence). Written as DNA, the CDR3 is TGTGCCAGTAGTATGTTTCCCCTCTACGAGCAGTACTTC. Its protein is CASSMFPLYEQYF.

The CDR3, as DNA: TGTGCCAGCAGCCCCGGACAGGTCTACGAGCAGTACTTC. This translates into CASSPGQVYEQYF. The genes are TRBV11-2 and TRBJ2-7; 7 bases are shared with TRBD1. Germline V gene data show CDR1 as SGHAT and CDR2 as FQNNGV. There are 13 residues in the CDR3. With 5 bases clipped from V and 3 bases from J, the junction kept 4 bases outside the gene matches.

The V call is TRBV5-4, the J call TRBJ2-7; TRBD1 is a possible D gene (6 bases). The germline V gene has CDR1 SGHNT and CDR2 YYREEE (reference sequence). The V gene lost 4 bases and the J gene lost 1 base, with 15 bases spanning the gap. This CDR3 is 15 amino acids long. CDR3 sequence reads: CASSPPGTQSYEQYF. The CDR3 bases are TGTGCCAGCAGCCCCCCCGGGACACAGTCCTACGAGCAGTACTTC.

This clone was counted a few times. The chain couples TRBV7-9 to TRBJ1-2; tentative D call: TRBD1 (6 bases). Germline CDR1 SEHNR, CDR2 FQNEAQ (reference sequence). The CDR3 is made up of 14 amino acids. Trimming pared 5 bases from V and 8 bases from J, leaving 18 bases between. CDR3 sequence: CASSAHTTGGGYTF. The CDR3 coding sequence is TGTGCCAGCAGCGCCCACACCACTGGGGGCGGCTACACCTTC.

The chain has TRBV30 and TRBJ2-5, with 7 positions matching TRBD1. The J call may be incorrect, as the DNA end agrees better with TRBJ2-7. The CDR3 has 13 amino acids. Germline V gene sequence: CDR1 GTSNPN, CDR2 SVGIG (reference sequence). CDR3 sequence (DNA): TGTGCCGGGAACCGGGACAGAGGGGGCGAGCAGTACTTC. Translating gives CAGNRDRGGEQYF.

This clone was seen only a few times. The V call is TRBV27, the J call TRBJ2-7; TRBD2 matches 12 bases. CDR3 size: 16 residues. Germline V lookup: CDR1 MNHEY, CDR2 SMNVEV (reference sequence). J lost 6 bases, V lost 0 bases, and 6 bases had no gene match. CDR3: CASSLSKGLAGIEQYF. The CDR3 nucleotides read TGTGCCAGCAGTTTATCGAAAGGACTAGCGGGAATCGAGCAGTACTTC.

CDR3 in amino acids: CASQAQGGSEQYF. DNA for the CDR3: TGTGCCAGTCAGGCGCAGGGGGGTTCGGAGCAGTACTTC. The chain employs TRBV19 and TRBJ2-7, with D maybe TRBD1 (7 bases). There are 13 residues in the CDR3. Germline lookup yields CDR1 LNHDA and CDR2 SQIVND (reference sequence). V dropped 8 bases and J dropped 7 bases, with 18 bases sitting between them.

The rearrangement uses TRBV5-8 and TRBJ2-3, with 7 bases aligning to TRBD2. The germline V gene encodes CDR1 SGHTS and CDR2 YDEGEE. The CDR3 loop spans 17 amino acids. V lost 0 bases, J lost 6 bases, and 13 bases stayed unmatched. The CDR3 bases are TGTGCCAGCAGCTTGGCCATTGGCGGGAGAGATGGGGATACGCAGTATTTT. Its protein product is CASSLAIGGRDGDTQYF.

CDR3 sequence reads: CASSLGGQRNYEQYF. The CDR3 DNA reads as TGTGCCAGCAGCTTGGGTGGCCAGCGAAACTACGAGCAGTACTTC. The chain carries TRBV5-4 and TRBJ2-5; D remains ambiguous. Matching the DNA end better, TRBJ2-7 makes the J call doubtful. The CDR3 extends over 15 amino acids. Germline V CDR1 and CDR2: SGHNT, YYREEE (reference sequence).

This clone appeared once. The gene calls are TRBV19 and TRBJ1-2, with 9 bases fitting TRBD1. J was trimmed by 2 bases and V by 3 bases; bases with no gene match: 7. The CDR3 is 16 amino acids. Germline CDR1 reads LNHDA; CDR2 reads SQIVND (reference sequence). The CDR3 DNA reads as TGTGCCAGTAGTATTAGCCCCGGACAGGGGAACTATGGCTACACCTTC. It specifies CASSISPGQGNYGYTF. The full variable domain, in which reference TRBV19 and TRBJ1-2 provide the parts outside the CDR3, is DGGITQSPKYLFRKEGQNVTLSCEQNLNHDAMYWYRQDPGQGLRLIYYSQIVNDFQKGDIAEGYSVSREKKESFPLTVTSAQKNPTAFYLCASSISPGQGNYGYTFGSGTRLTVV.

The chain combines TRBV28 with TRBJ1-2; 7 bases line up with TRBD1. V shed 4 bases, J shed 8 bases, and the junction held 7 bases outside the gene matches. This CDR3 has 13 amino acids. Looked up from germline, CDR1 is MDHEN and CDR2 is SYDVKM. The CDR3 loop reads CASSSTGMAGYTF. DNA for the CDR3: TGTGCCAGCAGTTCGACAGGGATGGCCGGCTACACCTTC.

Comment on this clone: One end of the junction is discordant with germline, which a read error may explain. The CDR3 DNA reads as TGTGCTAGCAGCGCTTCTAGCGGGAGGGCCTCTGAGCAGTTCTTC. As protein: CASSASSGRASEQFF. This chain connects TRBV7-7 to TRBJ2-1, with 12 bases identical to TRBD2. Germline CDR1 reads SSHAT; CDR2 reads FNYEAQ (reference sequence). The CDR3 covers 15 residues. The full variable domain, rest sourced from reference TRBV7-7 and TRBJ2-1, is GAGVSQSPRYKVTKRGQDVTLRCDPISSHATLYWYQQALGQGPEFLTYFNYEAQPDKSGLPSDRFSAERPEGSISTLTIQRTEQRDSAMYRCASSASSGRASEQFFGPGTRLTVL.

The chain links TRBV4-1 to TRBJ2-5, with D perhaps matching TRBD2 (6 bases). The V gene lost 4 bases and the J gene lost 0 bases, with 15 bases spanning the gap. Per germline, CDR1 MGHRA and CDR2 YSYEKL. The CDR3 is made up of 16 amino acids. The CDR3 is CASSPPGGTDQETQYF. CDR3 coding DNA: TGCGCCAGCAGCCCCCCCGGAGGGACCGACCAAGAGACCCAGTACTTC.

In its sample, this clone was seen a few times. CDR3: CASRIYRGLSYEQYF. The CDR3 DNA reads TGTGCCAGCAGGATTTACAGGGGTCTCTCCTACGAGCAGTACTTC. J is TRBJ2-7 and V is TRBV27, with TRBD1 matching over 7 bases. V was clipped by 6 bases and J by 0 bases; unmatched bases: 8. Germline CDR1 reads MNHEY; CDR2 reads SMNVEV (reference sequence). This CDR3 is 15 amino acids long.

This clone has only one observation. The V gene is TRBV28, the J gene TRBJ1-5; 9 bases are a match to TRBD1. The CDR3 contains 17 residues. Germline CDR1 MDHEN, CDR2 SYDVKM. The J segment lost 0 bases and the V segment lost 9 bases, leaving 12 bases of the junction unmatched. This CDR3 reads CASGQGLRGGSNQPQHF. CDR3 bases: TGTGCCAGTGGACAGGGGCTTCGGGGGGGTAGCAATCAGCCCCAGCATTTT. Supplemented by reference TRBV28 and TRBJ1-5, the full variable domain reads DVKVTQSSRYLVKRTGEKVFLECVQDMDHENMFWYRQDPGLGLRLIYFSYDVKMKEKGDIPEGYSVSREKKERFSLILESASTNQTSMYLCASGQGLRGGSNQPQHFGDGTRLSIL.